This TCR beta chain was captured in a study of CD8+CD57+ T cells in acquired aplastic anemia. The study's findings and limits: Overlap between patients and controls comprised about 28 CD8+ CDR3 sequences.

This clonotype was observed a few times. Its matching antigen is unknown. The V gene's germline CDR1 is DFQATT and CDR2 SNEGSKA (reference sequence). V dropped 6 bases and J dropped 5 bases, with 17 bases sitting between them. The CDR3 spans 14 residues. The use of genomic DNA as template underpinned the TCR beta VDJ and CDR3 profiling. Via MiXCR, TCRdb re-called the reads, giving one row per CDR3 protein. The sample lists 250,000 to 300,000 distinct CDR3 sequences, 50% to 70% occurring once. The sample taken for sequencing was sorted CD4+, CD8+, or CD8+CD57+ T cells (not recorded which) from PBMCs. The gene calls are TRBV20-1 and TRBJ2-1, with D possibly being TRBD2 (6 bases). This sequence was found in a human donor with severe aplastic anemia or a healthy control (not recorded which). The CDR3 loop reads CSAYRGSGNNEQFF. CDR3 nucleotides: TGCAGTGCCTACCGGGGGTCGGGGAACAATGAGCAGTTCTTC.